The clone carrying this T cell receptor (beta chain) occurred many times. TCRdb analysed the 5' RACE reads with MiXCR anew, one entry per CDR3 protein. The table records 200,000 or so distinct CDR3 sequences, around 6.9% of them present only once. This record comes from a study of identical twins. The same specimen was also included in a second study, on yellow fever vaccine responses in identical twins.

This TCR came from a woman aged 18-30 years in good health. Sequenced input: memory (CD45RO+) T cells sorted from blood.

CDR3 nucleotides: TGTGCCAGCAGTTTAGACGGGGGGAAAGAGACCCAGTACTTC. Translated: CASSLDGGKETQYF. The chain carries TRBV12-3 or TRBV12-4 and TRBJ2-5, with 7 bases fitting TRBD2. This CDR3 spans 14 amino acids. Losses at the gene ends were 1 base for V and 3 bases for J; bases not matched to a gene: 2.